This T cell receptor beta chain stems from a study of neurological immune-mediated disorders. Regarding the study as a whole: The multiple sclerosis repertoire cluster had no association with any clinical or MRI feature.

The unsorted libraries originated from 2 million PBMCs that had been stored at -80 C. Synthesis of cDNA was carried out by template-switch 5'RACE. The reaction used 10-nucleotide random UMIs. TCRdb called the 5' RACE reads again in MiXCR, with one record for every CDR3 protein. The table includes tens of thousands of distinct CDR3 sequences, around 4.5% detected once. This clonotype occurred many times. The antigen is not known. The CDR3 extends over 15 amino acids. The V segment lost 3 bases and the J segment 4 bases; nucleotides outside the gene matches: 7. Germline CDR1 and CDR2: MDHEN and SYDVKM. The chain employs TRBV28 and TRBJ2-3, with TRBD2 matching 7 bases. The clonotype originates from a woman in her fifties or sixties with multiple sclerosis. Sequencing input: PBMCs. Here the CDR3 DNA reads TGTGCCAGCAGTTTTAGGTCTAGCGGCGCAGATACGCAGTATTTT. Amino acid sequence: CASSFRSSGADTQYF.